The 16 T cell receptor beta chains listed next were all sequenced from one sample in a study of T cells after yellow fever vaccination. TCRdb re-called the 5' RACE reads through MiXCR, storing one row per CDR3 protein. Altogether roughly 340,000 distinct CDR3 sequences are present, 3% to 4.5% being singletons, with the ten largest covering about 24%. Sequencing was performed on PBMCs, taken 5 days after the yellow fever booster vaccination. All receptors come from a man younger than 35 who received the YFV17D yellow fever vaccine.

This clonotype showed up just a few times. The CDR3 sequence is CASSSRTSGGATETQYF. The CDR3 DNA reads TGCGCCAGCAGCTCGAGGACTAGCGGGGGGGCTACGGAGACCCAGTACTTC. The chain has TRBV5-1 and TRBJ2-5; 15 nucleotides agree with TRBD2. Trimming took 3 bases from V and 5 from J; bases not matched to a gene: 8. Germline V lookup: CDR1 SGHRS, CDR2 YFSETQ. This CDR3 is 17 amino acids long.

In its sample, this clonotype was seen many times. This chain connects TRBV5-4 to TRBJ2-1; 10 nucleotides align to TRBD2. Germline CDR1 SGHNT, CDR2 YYREEE (reference sequence). V was pared by 5 bases and J by 7 bases, with 6 bases of the junction left unmatched. CDR3 length: 14 residues. The DNA for the CDR3 is TGTGCCAGCAGAGCGGGGGGGCGGGGGAATGAGCAGTTCTTC. It is translated as CASRAGGRGNEQFF.

This clonotype was detected only a few times. The genes are TRBV12-3 or TRBV12-4 and TRBJ2-7, with D perhaps matching TRBD1 (6 bases). The CDR3 is made up of 14 amino acids. Deletions cut 2 bases from V and 6 bases from J, with 14 bases between. The CDR3 protein is CASSLFGVGGEQYV. The CDR3 DNA is TGTGCCAGCAGTTTATTCGGCGTAGGGGGCGAGCAGTACGTC.

The chain couples TRBV25-1 to TRBJ2-7, with 7 positions matching TRBD1. The V and J ends lost 4 bases and 4 bases, in that order; junction bases with no gene match: 19. In germline, CDR1 is MGHDK, CDR2 SYGVNS. This CDR3 contains 18 residues. The CDR3 sequence: CASSVQPHDREGRYEQYV. The CDR3 DNA reads TGTGCCAGCAGTGTTCAACCTCACGACAGGGAAGGTCGATACGAGCAGTACGTC.

This chain connects TRBV12-3 or TRBV12-4 to TRBJ1-3; tentatively, D is TRBD1 (5 bases). Trimming left V 7 bases short and J 4 bases short, with 14 bases between. The CDR3 extends over 14 amino acids. The chain's CDR3 is CASTRQNTGNTIYF. CDR3 bases: TGTGCCAGCACCCGACAGAATACGGGAAACACCATATATTTT.

This clonotype was found a few times. CDR3 residues: CASRPPPGLRGGPSTDTQYF. The CDR3 bases are TGTGCCAGCAGACCCCCCCCCGGGCTTCGGGGGGGTCCCAGCACAGATACGCAGTATTTT. The chain carries TRBV6-2 or TRBV6-3 and TRBJ2-3, with 8 bases that match TRBD2. Per the germline V gene, CDR1 is MNHEY and CDR2 is SVGEGT. V lost 6 bases and J lost 0; bases outside the gene matches: 20. The CDR3 has 20 amino acids.

This rearrangement joins TRBV5-1 to TRBJ2-3, with 9 bases identical to TRBD2. Germline V CDR1 and CDR2: SGHRS, YFSETQ. Trimming cost V 2 bases and J 2 bases; bases outside gene matches: 9. This CDR3 spans 17 amino acids. The CDR3 nucleotides are TGCGCCAGCAGCTTCCAACTAAGCGGGGGGACCACAGATACGCAGTATTTT. Protein: CASSFQLSGGTTDTQYF.

This clonotype was counted at least ten times. At one end, the junction sequence differs from germline, possibly due to a read error. The V and J genes are TRBV4-3 and TRBJ2-3; no firm D call. Germline loops: CDR1 LGHNA, CDR2 YSLEER. This CDR3 region has 14 residues. CDR3 residues: CASSQDPSTDTQYF. In DNA, the CDR3 is TGTGCCAGCAGCCAAGATCCCAGCACAGATACGCAGTATTTT.

The sample holds a few counts of this clonotype. This chain connects TRBV28 to TRBJ2-3; tentative D call: TRBD2 (6 bases). The V end lost 4 bases, the J end lost 1 base, and 12 bases lay between the germline ends. Germline CDR1 reads MDHEN; CDR2 reads SYDVKM. The CDR3 consists of 15 residues. The CDR3 DNA sequence: TGTGCCAGCAGTTCGACTAGGAGGGGCACAGATACGCAGTATTTT. Amino acid sequence: CASSSTRRGTDTQYF.

This clonotype was detected a few times. The chain employs TRBV29-1 and TRBJ1-1; D is uncertain. The germline V and J ends were trimmed by 4 bases and 5 bases, with 8 bases remaining between them. This CDR3 contains 11 residues. The germline V gene encodes CDR1 SQVTM and CDR2 ANQGSEA. This CDR3 is CSVVRITEAFF. In DNA form, the CDR3 reads TGCAGCGTTGTACGTATAACTGAAGCTTTCTTT.

This clonotype has a handful of counts. V usage is TRBV6-5 and J usage is TRBJ1-1, with D maybe TRBD1 (5 bases). V lost 0 bases, J lost 8 bases, and 13 bases lay in between. Germline V gene data show CDR1 as MNHEY and CDR2 as SVGAGI. This CDR3 has 14 amino acids. The DNA for the CDR3 is TGTGCCAGCAGTTACTCGACTTCGGGGGGGGAAGCTTTCTTT. Translating it yields CASSYSTSGGEAFF.

This clonotype was detected ten times or more. The chain is built from TRBV5-1 and TRBJ2-3, with TRBD2 as a possible D gene (6 bases). This CDR3 is 14 amino acids long. V dropped 5 bases and J dropped 1 base, with 11 bases sitting between them. Germline CDR1 SGHRS, CDR2 YFSETQ. The CDR3 reads CASSRDWGTDTQYF. The CDR3 DNA reads as TGCGCCAGCAGTCGGGACTGGGGCACAGATACGCAGTATTTT.

This clonotype showed up many times. V and J are TRBV7-6 and TRBJ2-1; 7 nucleotides match TRBD2. Germline trimming cut 6 bases from V and 0 bases from J; bases unmatched to any gene: 8. This CDR3 region has 16 residues. Germline V gene sequence: CDR1 SGHVS, CDR2 FNYEAQ. This CDR3 is CASSRSGASSYNEQFF. CDR3 nucleotides: TGTGCCAGCAGTCGGAGCGGGGCAAGCTCCTACAATGAGCAGTTCTTC.

This clonotype was seen many times. This chain uses TRBV4-3 with TRBJ2-6, with 7 bases aligning to TRBD1. The V gene end was trimmed by 0 bases and the J gene end by 1 base; junction bases not matched to a gene: 0. The CDR3 is 16 amino acids. Germline V lookup: CDR1 LGHNA, CDR2 YSLEER. DNA of the CDR3: TGCGCCAGCAGCCAAGAGGGACAGTCTGGGGCCAACGTCCTGACTTTC. Protein: CASSQEGQSGANVLTF.

This clonotype was picked up a small number of times. The chain carries TRBV7-2 and TRBJ2-7; D gene unclear. The ends were cut back, 5 bases at V and 6 bases at J, with 11 bases in the middle. Germline loops: CDR1 SGHTA, CDR2 FQGNSA. The CDR3 runs 12 residues. In DNA form, the CDR3 reads TGTGCCAGCAGCCCGGACGTGGGCGAGCAGTACGTC. Its translation: CASSPDVGEQYV.

The chain is built from TRBV20-1 and TRBJ2-1; 9 bases are shared with TRBD2. Losses at the gene ends were 1 base for V and 4 bases for J; bases not matched to a gene: 5. Germline V lookup: CDR1 DFQATT, CDR2 SNEGSKA (reference sequence). CDR3 length: 15 amino acids. The CDR3 spells CSARGQRGAYNEQFF. The CDR3, as DNA: TGCAGTGCTAGAGGGCAGCGGGGGGCGTACAATGAGCAGTTCTTC.